Included here is one TCR beta chain sequence, with context. The antigen is unknown. The data derive from a study of CD8+CD57+ T cells in acquired aplastic anemia. Overall study: Quantities of DNA derived from sorted CD4+ and CD8+ cells averaged roughly 3 ug.

Those patients picked for sequencing had displayed CD8+CD57+ cell expansion on flow cytometry. Severe acquired aplastic anemia was present in all patients. Study-level findings and limits: The study found no significant CD8+ Simpson's diversity difference between patients and controls.

TCR beta VDJ and CDR3 profiling used genomic DNA as template. TCRdb processed the reads anew with MiXCR; each CDR3 protein has one entry. The table has 450,000 to 600,000 distinct CDR3 sequences, over 25% seen once. The V end was cut by 5 bases, the J end by 5 bases, with 16 bases between. The CDR3 is made up of 15 amino acids. The chain joins TRBV12-3 or TRBV12-4 to TRBJ1-5, with D unresolved. The receptor comes from a human donor with aplastic anemia. The sequenced material came from sorted CD4+, CD8+, or CD8+CD57+ T cells (not recorded which) from PBMCs. The CDR3 loop is CASSKMTAEDQPQHF. CDR3 sequence (DNA): TGTGCCAGCAGTAAGATGACGGCGGAGGATCAGCCCCAGCATTTT.